The T cell receptor (beta chain) under discussion was sequenced for a study of T cell responses to AZD1222 COVID-19 vaccine. Whole-study context: Second-dose recipients at about 4 or about 12 weeks were treated as one pooled group. Study-wide results and limits: Regions 160-218 and 743-854 held dominance among vaccine-associated CD4 TCRs, which spanned spike. Spike-specific TCR breadth and depth went up after people got two AZD1222 doses.

The method was immunoSEQ multiplex PCR; TCRdb's version includes in-frame clones alone and lacks a portion of them. The sample consists of about 92,000 clones, 85% to 90% of them appearing once. Per the germline V gene, CDR1 is SNHLY and CDR2 is FYNNEI. V gave up 7 bases and J gave up 6 bases, with 10 bases separating them. The CDR3 spans 12 residues. Concerning this clone: The antigen is not known.

The V and J genes are TRBV2 and TRBJ1-5, with a weak D call TRBD1 (6 bases). This clonotype was sampled from an adult in good health. The source material was peripheral blood, sampled on day 0 of AZD1222 vaccination. The CDR3 loop reads CASKLQGQPQHF. CDR3 nucleotide sequence: TGTGCCAGCAAGCTACAGGGTCAGCCCCAGCATTTT. The full variable domain, rest sourced from reference TRBV2 and TRBJ1-5, is EPEVTQTPSHQVTQMGQEVILRCVPISNHLYFYWYRQILGQKVEFLVSFYNNEISEKSEIFDDQFSVERPDGSNFTLKIRSTKLEDSAMYFCASKLQGQPQHFGDGTRLSIL.